These 2 T cell receptor beta chains were all obtained from the same sample, sequenced in a study of technical replicates of blood from several donors. The repertoire was sequenced with immunoSEQ multiplex PCR; TCRdb's copy has only in-frame clones and lacks some. The sample includes about 85,000 clones, approximately 94% of them seen just once. Sequencing used T cells isolated from PBMCs. The source is a human donor in good health.

This clone was found once. The chain employs TRBV30 and TRBJ2-2, with D possibly matching TRBD2 (6 bases). There are 13 residues in the CDR3. Per the germline V gene, CDR1 is GTSNPN and CDR2 is SVGIG (reference sequence). V was shortened by 3 bases and J by 7 bases, with 12 bases between the two germline ends. CDR3 region: CAWSPYGGGELFF. CDR3 DNA sequence: TGTGCCTGGAGCCCCTACGGGGGCGGGGAGCTGTTTTTT.

V gene TRBV7-3 combines with J gene TRBJ1-1; no clear D. There are 13 residues in the CDR3. The germline V gene encodes CDR1 SGHTA and CDR2 FQGTGA. The V end lost 4 bases, the J end lost 7 bases, and 13 bases lay between the germline ends. CDR3 in amino acids: CASSSRAGIEAFF. The CDR3 nucleotides are TGTGCCAGCAGCTCCCGGGCCGGGATTGAAGCTTTCTTT.